Presented here are 21 T cell receptor beta chains from one specimen sequenced in a study of shared clonotypes between healthy human individuals. The method was immunoSEQ multiplex PCR; TCRdb's version includes in-frame clones alone and lacks a portion of them. The table lists 450,000 to 500,000 clones, roughly 80% of them singletons. The sample consisted of PBMCs. These receptors originate from a woman aged 40 to 55 in good health. Some clones in this sample may be carry-over from other donors' samples.

CDR3 protein: CASSAGQGARGYTF. CDR3 in DNA: TGCGCCAGCAGCGCAGGACAGGGGGCGCGTGGCTACACCTTC. This sequence joins TRBV5-1 and TRBJ1-2, with TRBD1 matching 11 bases. The junction had 6 bases not matched to a gene; V was cut back by 4 bases and J by 7 bases. CDR3 length equals 14 residues. CDR1 and CDR2 from the germline V gene are SGHRS and YFSETQ.

This chain connects TRBV11-2 to TRBJ2-2, with D maybe TRBD1 (6 bases). The CDR3 is 15 residues long. Germline CDR1 and CDR2: SGHAT and FQNNGV. Deletions cut 5 bases from V and 4 bases from J, with 14 bases between. The CDR3 loop is CASSALTRGTGELFF. CDR3 coding DNA: TGTGCCAGCAGCGCACTGACCAGGGGCACCGGGGAGCTGTTTTTT.

The V and J genes are TRBV7-3 and TRBJ2-7, with 9 positions matching TRBD1. This CDR3 region has 13 residues. V lost 5 bases, J lost 4 bases, and 3 bases stayed unmatched. The germline V gene encodes CDR1 SGHTA and CDR2 FQGTGA. The CDR3 loop is CASSQDRGYEQYF. The CDR3 nucleotides are TGTGCCAGCAGCCAAGACAGGGGGTACGAGCAGTACTTC.

This clone was seen more than once but under ten times. The chain links TRBV2 to TRBJ1-1; D ambiguous. V gave up 1 base and J gave up 0 bases, with 6 bases separating them. This CDR3 is 14 amino acids long. The germline CDR1 and CDR2 sequences are SNHLY and FYNNEI. Here the CDR3 DNA reads TGTGCCAGCAGTGAAGAAGGGTTGAACACTGAAGCTTTCTTT. Translation: CASSEEGLNTEAFF.

V usage is TRBV19 and J usage is TRBJ1-4; 7 nucleotides align to TRBD1. Losses at the gene ends were 3 bases for V and 8 bases for J; bases not matched to a gene: 6. Germline CDR1 and CDR2: LNHDA and SQIVND (reference sequence). The CDR3 totals 14 residues. CDR3 loop: CASSIDRVGEKLFF. The DNA of the CDR3 is TGTGCCAGTAGTATCGACAGGGTCGGCGAAAAACTGTTTTTT.

CDR3 nucleotides: TGCGCCAGCAGCACCGGAGCTAGCGGCCAAGAGACCCAGTACTTC. Its protein is CASSTGASGQETQYF. The chain carries TRBV5-1 and TRBJ2-5; 7 bases line up with TRBD2. CDR1 SGHRS and CDR2 YFSETQ come from the germline V gene. Losses at the gene ends were 4 bases for V and 1 base for J; bases not matched to a gene: 7. The CDR3 spans 15 residues.

V gene TRBV19 combines with J gene TRBJ1-1, with TRBD1 identical over 8 bases. This CDR3 has 14 amino acids. Germline V gives CDR1 LNHDA, CDR2 SQIVND (reference sequence). Unmatched junction bases numbered 12, after V lost 7 bases and J lost 8 bases. CDR3 DNA sequence: TGTGCCAGTACTATCGGGATAGGGGACAGGGAAGCTTTCTTT. It encodes CASTIGIGDREAFF.

This clone showed up just a few times. The CDR3 DNA is TGTGCCAGCAGCACCGGGACTAGCTCCTCGAATGAGCAGTTCTTC. This codes for CASSTGTSSSNEQFF. The V gene is TRBV7-2, the J gene TRBJ2-1; 9 positions agree with TRBD2. Trimming cost V 5 bases and J 7 bases; bases outside gene matches: 9. The CDR3 loop spans 15 amino acids. Looked up from germline, CDR1 is SGHTA and CDR2 is FQGNSA.

The chain links TRBV27 to TRBJ2-1, with 7 bases aligning to TRBD1. Germline lookup yields CDR1 MNHEY and CDR2 SMNVEV (reference sequence). V lost 3 bases, J lost 4 bases, and 3 bases stayed unmatched. The CDR3 has 14 amino acids. CDR3 coding DNA: TGTGCCAGCAGTTTCTGGGGACAGTACAATGAGCAGTTCTTC. Protein sequence: CASSFWGQYNEQFF.

This clone was seen only a few times. The CDR3 DNA reads TGTGCCATCAGCCAGGCGATGGGGGGGACAGGGGAAGGCATTCAGTACTTC. This codes for CAISQAMGGTGEGIQYF. The V gene is TRBV10-3, the J gene TRBJ2-4; TRBD1 matches at 10 bases. The CDR3 runs 17 residues. J lost 9 bases, V lost 6 bases, and 17 bases had no gene match. Germline loops: CDR1 ENHRY, CDR2 SYGVKD.

The V call is TRBV18, the J call TRBJ2-7; no firm D call. This CDR3 has 12 residues. Deletions cut 5 bases from V and 0 bases from J, with 5 bases between. CDR1 is KGHSH, CDR2 LQKENI, per germline. CDR3 nucleotides: TGTGCCAGCTCAGCTAGCTCCTACGAGCAGTACTTC. It yields the protein CASSASSYEQYF.

The V call is TRBV13, the J call TRBJ1-2; possibly TRBD1 for D (6 bases). V was cut by 6 bases and J by 8 bases, with 13 bases left in between. The CDR3 covers 12 residues. Germline-derived CDR1 and CDR2 are PRHDT and FYEKMQ (reference sequence). The CDR3 sequence is CASSSTGNGYTF. DNA for the CDR3: TGTGCCAGCAGTTCAACAGGGAACGGCTACACCTTC.

As concerns this clone: At the DNA level, this CDR3 is encoded by other sequences in the same sample as well. The rearrangement links TRBV18 to TRBJ2-7; no firm D call. Trimming pared 3 bases from V and 2 bases from J, leaving 11 bases between. Germline V gene data show CDR1 as KGHSH and CDR2 as LQKENI. The CDR3 spans 14 residues. CDR3 amino acids: CASSPTTGTYEQYF. The CDR3 region has the DNA TGTGCCAGCTCACCCACAACTGGTACCTACGAGCAGTACTTC. The full variable domain, rest sourced from reference TRBV18 and TRBJ2-7, is NAGVMQNPRHLVRRRGQEARLRCSPMKGHSHVYWYRQLPEEGLKFMVYLQKENIIDESGMPKERFSAEFPKEGPSILRIQQVVRGDSAAYFCASSPTTGTYEQYFGPGTRLTVT.

This clone was picked up a small number of times. V usage is TRBV11-3 and J usage is TRBJ2-7, with 8 bases matching TRBD1. The CDR3 is made up of 13 amino acids. Per the germline V gene, CDR1 is SGHNT and CDR2 is YENEEA. Trimming cost V 5 bases and J 7 bases; bases outside gene matches: 7. The CDR3 bases are TGTGCCAGCAGCCTTGACAGGGGAGGTGAGCAGTACTTC. It translates to CASSLDRGGEQYF. Complete variable domain (other parts from reference TRBV11-3 and TRBJ2-7): EAGVVQSPRYKIIEKKQPVAFWCNPISGHNTLYWYLQNLGQGPELLIRYENEEAVDDSQLPKDRFSAERLKGVDSTLKIQPAELGDSAVYLCASSLDRGGEQYFGPGTRLTVT.

The chain couples TRBV29-1 to TRBJ1-2; D gene unclear. This CDR3 region has 11 residues. V lost 0 bases and J lost 6, with 5 bases in between. In germline, CDR1 is SQVTM, CDR2 ANQGSEA. The CDR3 loop is CSVEEQNGYTF. CDR3 in DNA: TGCAGCGTTGAAGAACAGAATGGCTACACCTTC.

This clone occurred once. This chain joins TRBV6-5 and TRBJ2-7; no firm D call. Between the trimmed V and J ends, which lost 5 bases and 5 bases, there was a span of 16 bases. Germline V lookup: CDR1 MNHEY, CDR2 SVGAGI. This CDR3 has 14 amino acids. CDR3 sequence reads: CASSVGRFRDEQYF. The CDR3 DNA sequence: TGTGCCAGCAGTGTAGGACGGTTCCGGGACGAGCAGTACTTC.

V is TRBV5-1 and J is TRBJ2-5, with TRBD2 identical over 8 bases. The CDR3 is made up of 15 amino acids. J gave up 5 bases and V 0 bases, and 6 bases lay outside the gene matches. The germline V gene has CDR1 SGHRS and CDR2 YFSETQ. The CDR3 loop reads CASSLAPGLGETQYF. CDR3 nucleotide sequence: TGCGCCAGCAGCTTGGCACCGGGACTAGGTGAGACCCAGTACTTC. The complete variable domain, with remaining parts taken from reference TRBV5-1 and TRBJ2-5, reads KAGVTQTPRYLIKTRGQQVTLSCSPISGHRSVSWYQQTPGQGLQFLFEYFSETQRNKGNFPGRFSGRQFSNSRSEMNVSTLELGDSALYLCASSLAPGLGETQYFGPGTRLLVL.

This clone was detected only once. The V and J genes are TRBV6-1 and TRBJ1-2; 7 bases fit TRBD1. This CDR3 has 15 amino acids. The trim removed 5 bases at V and 0 bases at J, leaving 6 bases unmatched. Germline loops: CDR1 MNHNS, CDR2 SASEGT. CDR3 in amino acids: CASSSGQEPNYGYTF. The DNA for the CDR3 is TGTGCCAGCAGTTCTGGACAGGAGCCTAACTATGGCTACACCTTC.

This chain joins TRBV9 and TRBJ2-5, with 8 bases aligning to TRBD2. The CDR3 is 17 residues long. Germline CDR1 and CDR2: SGDLS and YYNGEE. The J segment lost 4 bases and the V segment lost 0 bases, leaving 11 bases of the junction unmatched. The CDR3 sequence: CASSVGRGQRERETQYF. The CDR3, as DNA: TGTGCCAGCAGCGTAGGAAGGGGTCAGCGGGAGCGAGAGACCCAGTACTTC.

This clone showed up just once. This chain uses TRBV11-2 with TRBJ2-7; 10 bases fit TRBD2. Trimming at V came to 4 bases and at J to 4 bases, leaving 13 bases not matched to a gene. This CDR3 comprises 17 residues. Germline V lookup: CDR1 SGHAT, CDR2 FQNNGV. In nucleotides, the CDR3 is TGTGCCAGCAGCTCAGCACCATATAGCGGGAGGAGGTACGAGCAGTACTTC. Protein sequence: CASSSAPYSGRRYEQYF. The variable domain in full, completed from reference TRBV11-2 and TRBJ2-7, reads EAGVAQSPRYKIIEKRQSVAFWCNPISGHATLYWYQQILGQGPKLLIQFQNNGVVDDSQLPKDRFSAERLKGVDSTLKIQPAKLEDSAVYLCASSSAPYSGRRYEQYFGPGTRLTVT.

V is TRBV18 and J is TRBJ2-5, with 7 bases fitting TRBD2. The CDR3 runs to 13 residues. The trim removed 6 bases at V and 5 bases at J, leaving 6 bases unmatched. Germline loops: CDR1 KGHSH, CDR2 LQKENI. The DNA of the CDR3 is TGTGCCAGCTCCGGACTAGTCCAGGAGACCCAGTACTTC. Translated, it gives CASSGLVQETQYF.